Shown below are 26 T cell receptor beta chains from a single sample sequenced in a study of T cell changes during pregnancy in multiple sclerosis. The data were produced by immunoSEQ multiplex PCR, yet TCRdb's version contains in-frame clones alone and is incomplete. The data show just under 80,000 clones, around 93% seen once. Source: peripheral blood, taken in the first trimester of pregnancy. The origin of the receptors is a female donor with multiple sclerosis, enrolled in a pregnancy study.

Comment on this clone: One end of the junction is discordant with germline, which a read error may explain. The J gene is TRBJ2-5, the V gene TRBV9, with 7 bases fitting TRBD1. The germline CDR1 and CDR2 sequences are SGDLS and YYNGEE. The CDR3 loop spans 15 amino acids. In nucleotides, the CDR3 is TGTGCCAGCAGCTTACGGACAGGACCCCAAGAGGCCCAGTACTTC. Protein product: CASSLRTGPQEAQYF.

The rearrangement joins TRBV2 to TRBJ1-1; maybe TRBD1 (6 bases). The CDR3 sequence is 13 residues long. The V end was cut by 8 bases, the J end by 1 base, with 11 bases between. Germline CDR1 SNHLY, CDR2 FYNNEI. The CDR3 nucleotides are TGTGCCAGCCCCGGGACAAAGAACACTGAAGCTTTCTTT. It encodes CASPGTKNTEAFF.

The V and J genes are TRBV7-9 and TRBJ2-7; tentatively, D is TRBD1 (6 bases). The CDR3 is 15 amino acids. With 2 bases removed from V and 4 bases from J, the gap between germline ends came to 15 bases. Germline CDR1 SEHNR, CDR2 FQNEAQ (reference sequence). CDR3 bases: TGTGCCAGCAGCTTATATCCGGACAGATCTTACGAGCAGTACTTC. Protein product: CASSLYPDRSYEQYF.

The chain combines TRBV6-6 with TRBJ2-1; 13 nucleotides align to TRBD2. The V segment lost 6 bases and the J segment 12 bases; nucleotides outside the gene matches: 8. The CDR3 is 14 residues long. Germline CDR1 MNHNY, CDR2 SVGAGI (reference sequence). The CDR3 DNA sequence: TGTGCCAGCAGCCTTACTAGCGGGGGGGCGGGGCAGTTCTTC. This codes for CASSLTSGGAGQFF.

For the CDR3, the DNA is TGTGCCAGCAGCCGCGACAGGGGGCGGGATACGCAGTATTTT. It yields the protein CASSRDRGRDTQYF. The chain recombines TRBV6-5 with TRBJ2-3; TRBD1 agrees at 10 bases. V gave up 6 bases and J gave up 6 bases; unmatched junction bases: 6. This CDR3 comprises 14 residues. The germline CDR1 and CDR2 sequences are MNHEY and SVGAGI.

Written as DNA, the CDR3 is TGTGCCAGCAGTTTCTTTATGACAGGGGGCGCGGGGGTTCATCAGCCCCAGCATTTT. This sequence encodes CASSFFMTGGAGVHQPQHF. The chain joins TRBV28 to TRBJ1-5, with 10 nucleotides matching TRBD1. V dropped 3 bases and J dropped 5; count of bases not matched to a gene: 16. The CDR3 is 19 residues long. Germline loops: CDR1 MDHEN, CDR2 SYDVKM.

The chain combines TRBV7-3 with TRBJ2-2; no firm D call. V gave up 4 bases and J gave up 6 bases, with 6 bases separating them. CDR1 and CDR2 (germline): SGHTA, FQGTGA. This CDR3 has 12 amino acids. CDR3: CASSSQAGELFF. For the CDR3, the DNA is TGTGCCAGCAGCTCACAAGCCGGGGAGCTGTTTTTT.

The chain links TRBV5-4 to TRBJ1-6; D is undetermined. The CDR3 sequence is 15 residues long. Trimming left V 5 bases short and J 0 bases short, with 9 bases between. Looked up from germline, CDR1 is SGHNT and CDR2 is YYREEE (reference sequence). CDR3 sequence: CASREFSSYNSPLHF. The CDR3 coding sequence is TGTGCCAGCAGGGAGTTCAGCTCCTATAATTCACCCCTCCACTTT.

This clone was recorded only once. The genes are TRBV18 and TRBJ2-2, with D uncertain. The V gene's germline CDR1 is KGHSH and CDR2 LQKENI. The CDR3 contains 13 residues. V was clipped by 3 bases and J by 3 bases, with 5 bases between them. The CDR3 DNA is TGTGCCAGCTCACCTAGTTACACCGGGGAGCTGTTTTTT. This sequence encodes CASSPSYTGELFF.

The chain carries TRBV5-4 and TRBJ1-1; the match to TRBD1 covers 11 bases. CDR3 length: 16 residues. Germline V lookup: CDR1 SGHNT, CDR2 YYREEE (reference sequence). J was trimmed by 5 bases and V by 4 bases; bases with no gene match: 10. Here the CDR3 reads CASSLPGQGVGTEAFF. CDR3 sequence (DNA): TGTGCCAGCAGCCTCCCGGGACAGGGGGTGGGTACTGAAGCTTTCTTT. The whole variable domain, remainder taken from reference TRBV5-4 and TRBJ1-1, is ETGVTQSPTHLIKTRGQQVTLRCSSQSGHNTVSWYQQALGQGPQFIFQYYREEENGRGNFPPRFSGLQFPNYSSELNVNALELDDSALYLCASSLPGQGVGTEAFFGQGTRLTVV.

The chain joins TRBV4-1 to TRBJ1-5; 8 nucleotides match TRBD1. This CDR3 comprises 15 residues. V lost 4 bases, J lost 5 bases, and 7 bases stayed unmatched. CDR1 MGHRA and CDR2 YSYEKL come from the germline V gene. The CDR3 region has the DNA TGCGCCAGCAGCCCTTCAGCAGGGGGCTATCAGCCCCAGCATTTT. Its protein is CASSPSAGGYQPQHF.

This chain joins TRBV29-1 and TRBJ2-7, with 11 bases fitting TRBD1. This CDR3 has 14 residues. The ends lost 1 base at V and 3 bases at J; junction bases unmatched: 2. CDR1 and CDR2 from the germline V gene are SQVTM and ANQGSEA. CDR3 in amino acids: CSVEGGTGGYEQYF. CDR3 DNA: TGCAGCGTTGAAGGCGGGACAGGGGGCTACGAGCAGTACTTC.

This clone was counted a single time. For the CDR3, the DNA is TGTGCCAGCAGCCTCGGACAGGGGGTTGCGGATGGCTACACCTTC. This codes for CASSLGQGVADGYTF. This chain links TRBV7-9 with TRBJ1-2, with TRBD1 matching over 10 bases. Germline CDR1 and CDR2: SEHNR and FQNEAQ (reference sequence). This CDR3 is built from 15 residues. V lost 5 bases, J lost 6 bases, and 9 bases stayed unmatched.

This sequence joins TRBV5-4 and TRBJ2-3; TRBD1 aligns across 8 bases. Per germline, CDR1 SGHNT and CDR2 YYREEE (reference sequence). The CDR3 runs to 14 residues. The V segment lost 4 bases and the J segment 4 bases; nucleotides outside the gene matches: 5. The CDR3 is CASSPADRADTQYF. For the CDR3, the DNA is TGTGCCAGCAGCCCGGCGGACAGGGCAGATACGCAGTATTTT. The full variable domain, with the rest looked up from reference TRBV5-4 and TRBJ2-3, is ETGVTQSPTHLIKTRGQQVTLRCSSQSGHNTVSWYQQALGQGPQFIFQYYREEENGRGNFPPRFSGLQFPNYSSELNVNALELDDSALYLCASSPADRADTQYFGPGTRLTVL.

The chain employs TRBV7-3 and TRBJ2-5, with D possibly TRBD1 on 6 matching bases. V was pared by 0 bases and J by 5 bases, with 16 bases between. Germline CDR1 reads SGHTA; CDR2 reads FQGTGA. The CDR3 is 16 residues long. The CDR3 bases are TGTGCCAGCAGCTTAACGAGGGACACCGGGGCGGAGACCCAGTACTTC. Protein product: CASSLTRDTGAETQYF.

This chain links TRBV4-1 with TRBJ2-5; perhaps TRBD1 as D (5 bases). The CDR3 consists of 14 residues. The germline V gene encodes CDR1 MGHRA and CDR2 YSYEKL. The V and J ends lost 0 bases and 5 bases respectively, with 10 bases between them. The CDR3, as DNA: TGCGCCAGCAGCCAAGAGGGCAGGGCGGAGACCCAGTACTTC. Translating gives CASSQEGRAETQYF.

The V and J genes are TRBV4-1 and TRBJ1-6; TRBD1 aligns across 9 bases. The CDR3 loop spans 15 amino acids. The germline CDR1 and CDR2 sequences are MGHRA and YSYEKL. The ends lost 1 base at V and 10 bases at J; junction bases unmatched: 5. DNA of the CDR3: TGCGCCAGCAGCCAAGGGGACAGGGTAAACTCACCCCTCCACTTT. Translation: CASSQGDRVNSPLHF.

This clone was counted a single time. V and J are TRBV7-9 and TRBJ1-2, with 8 bases that match TRBD1. CDR1 is SEHNR, CDR2 FQNEAQ, per germline (reference sequence). CDR3 length equals 13 residues. V was pared by 2 bases and J by 7 bases, with 3 bases of the junction left unmatched. CDR3 coding DNA: TGTGCCAGCAGCTTACAGGGGGCAAGTGGCTACACCTTC. Its translation: CASSLQGASGYTF.

The chain joins TRBV16 to TRBJ2-1; D possibly corresponds to TRBD2 (7 bases). CDR3 size: 15 residues. Germline V CDR1 and CDR2: KGHSY, FQNENV. The germline V and J ends were trimmed by 1 base and 6 bases, with 13 bases remaining between them. The CDR3 here is CASSQFAGASNEQFF. The CDR3 nucleotides read TGTGCCAGCAGCCAATTCGCGGGGGCTAGCAATGAGCAGTTCTTC.

This chain uses TRBV28 with TRBJ2-3; 11 bases line up with TRBD1. CDR3 length: 15 amino acids. The germline V gene encodes CDR1 MDHEN and CDR2 SYDVKM. V was clipped by 5 bases and J by 6 bases; unmatched bases: 7. The CDR3 DNA sequence: TGTGCCAGCAGTGTGGGACAGGGGGATTTTGATACGCAGTATTTT. Translated, it gives CASSVGQGDFDTQYF. Based on the CDR3 plus reference TRBV28 and TRBJ2-3, the full variable domain is DVKVTQSSRYLVKRTGEKVFLECVQDMDHENMFWYRQDPGLGLRLIYFSYDVKMKEKGDIPEGYSVSREKKERFSLILESASTNQTSMYLCASSVGQGDFDTQYFGPGTRLTVL.

The V and J genes are TRBV11-2 and TRBJ2-1, with 11 bases identical to TRBD2. The germline CDR1 and CDR2 sequences are SGHAT and FQNNGV. The CDR3 covers 15 residues. V trimming: 3 bases; J trimming: 4 bases; junction bases outside the gene matches: 2. This chain's CDR3 is CASSFGLAGYNEQFF. In DNA form, the CDR3 reads TGTGCCAGCAGCTTTGGACTAGCGGGTTACAATGAGCAGTTCTTC.

The chain links TRBV9 to TRBJ1-3, with D perhaps TRBD1 (6 bases). From germline, CDR1 is SGDLS and CDR2 YYNGEE. The CDR3 has 17 amino acids. V shed 3 bases and J shed 0 bases, with 16 bases lying between them. Written as DNA, the CDR3 is TGTGCCAGCAGCGCCAACGCTGGACAGCTCTCTGGAAACACCATATATTTT. This translates into CASSANAGQLSGNTIYF.

This clone was found once. The genes are TRBV5-5 and TRBJ2-7, with a weak D call TRBD2 (6 bases). The V end lost 4 bases, the J end lost 0 bases, and 8 bases lay between the germline ends. Germline values: CDR1 SGHKS, CDR2 YYEKEE (reference sequence). The CDR3 is made up of 13 amino acids. The CDR3 protein is CASSTGLSYEQYF. CDR3 coding DNA: TGTGCCAGCAGCACGGGACTCTCCTACGAGCAGTACTTC.

The table lists this clone with a count of one. The chain uses TRBV7-3 and TRBJ1-1, with a weak D call TRBD1 (6 bases). This CDR3 is 13 amino acids long. The V end lost 2 bases, the J end lost 11 bases, and 15 bases lay between the germline ends. Germline-derived CDR1 and CDR2 are SGHTA and FQGTGA. The CDR3 DNA reads TGTGCCAGCAGCTTAGCCAGGGGCCTTGGGGCTTTCTTT. It specifies CASSLARGLGAFF. Drawing the rest from reference TRBV7-3 and TRBJ1-1, the complete variable domain is GAGVSQTPSNKVTEKGKYVELRCDPISGHTALYWYRQSLGQGPEFLIYFQGTGAADDSGLPNDRFFAVRPEGSVSTLKIQRTERGDSAVYLCASSLARGLGAFFGQGTRLTVV.

This clone occurred once. The chain joins TRBV27 to TRBJ1-5; D not certain. Germline V lookup: CDR1 MNHEY, CDR2 SMNVEV (reference sequence). The CDR3 is made up of 13 amino acids. Trimming took off 2 bases at V and 5 bases at J, with 7 bases between the two ends. The CDR3 nucleotides read TGTGCCAGCAGTTTAAGGGAGGATCAGCCCCAGCATTTT. This encodes CASSLREDQPQHF.

This chain connects TRBV7-8 to TRBJ1-5; tentative D call: TRBD1 (6 bases). The V gene lost 5 bases and the J gene lost 1 base, with 15 bases spanning the gap. Per germline, CDR1 SGHVS and CDR2 FQNEAQ. This CDR3 comprises 16 residues. The DNA of the CDR3 is TGTGCCAGCAGCCCCAGGGGCCCAAACAGCAATCAGCCCCAGCATTTT. It codes for CASSPRGPNSNQPQHF.